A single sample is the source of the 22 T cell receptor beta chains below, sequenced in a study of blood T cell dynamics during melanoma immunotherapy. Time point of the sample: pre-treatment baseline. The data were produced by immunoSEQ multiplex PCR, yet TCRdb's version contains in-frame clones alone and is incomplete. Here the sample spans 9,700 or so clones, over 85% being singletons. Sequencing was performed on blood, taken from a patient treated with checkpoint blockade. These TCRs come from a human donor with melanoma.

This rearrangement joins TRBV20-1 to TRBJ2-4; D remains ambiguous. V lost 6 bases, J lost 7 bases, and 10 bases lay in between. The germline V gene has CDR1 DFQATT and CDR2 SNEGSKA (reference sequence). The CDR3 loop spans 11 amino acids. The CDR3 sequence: CSALTSNIQYF. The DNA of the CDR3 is TGCAGTGCCCTCACCAGCAACATTCAGTACTTC.

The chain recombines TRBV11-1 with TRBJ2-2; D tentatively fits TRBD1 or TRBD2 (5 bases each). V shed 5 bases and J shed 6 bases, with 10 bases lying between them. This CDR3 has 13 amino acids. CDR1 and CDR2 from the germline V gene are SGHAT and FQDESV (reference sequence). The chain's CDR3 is CASSGTLSGELFF. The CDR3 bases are TGTGCCAGCAGCGGGACCCTCTCCGGGGAGCTGTTTTTT.

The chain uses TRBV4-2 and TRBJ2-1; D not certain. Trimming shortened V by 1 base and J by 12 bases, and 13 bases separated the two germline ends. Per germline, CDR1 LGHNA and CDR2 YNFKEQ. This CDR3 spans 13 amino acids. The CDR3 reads CASSQGASVPQFF. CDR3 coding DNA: TGTGCCAGCAGCCAAGGGGCCTCGGTCCCGCAGTTCTTC.

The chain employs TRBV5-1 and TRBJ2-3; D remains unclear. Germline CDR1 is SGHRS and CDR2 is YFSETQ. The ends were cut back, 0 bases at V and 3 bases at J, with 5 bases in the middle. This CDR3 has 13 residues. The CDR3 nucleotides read TGCGCCAGCAGCTTGGTACCGACAGATACGCAGTATTTT. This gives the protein CASSLVPTDTQYF.

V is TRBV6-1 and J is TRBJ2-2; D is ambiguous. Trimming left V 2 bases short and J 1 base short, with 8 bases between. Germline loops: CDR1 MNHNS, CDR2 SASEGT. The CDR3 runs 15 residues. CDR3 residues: CASSESGWNTGELFF. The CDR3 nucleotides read TGTGCCAGCAGTGAAAGTGGGTGGAACACCGGGGAGCTGTTTTTT.

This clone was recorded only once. The CDR3 reads CASARDSPSYEQYF. DNA of the CDR3: TGTGCTAGTGCCCGGGACAGTCCCTCCTACGAGCAGTACTTC. The chain joins TRBV12-5 to TRBJ2-5; the match to TRBD1 covers 7 bases. The DNA end is a closer match to TRBJ2-7, so the J assignment may be wrong. Per the germline V gene, CDR1 is LGHNT and CDR2 is FRNRAP. This CDR3 has 14 amino acids.

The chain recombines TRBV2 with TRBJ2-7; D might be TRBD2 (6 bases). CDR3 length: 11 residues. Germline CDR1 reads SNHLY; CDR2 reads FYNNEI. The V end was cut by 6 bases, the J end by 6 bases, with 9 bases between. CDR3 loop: CASRWGVEQYF. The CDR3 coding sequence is TGTGCCAGCAGGTGGGGGGTCGAGCAGTACTTC.

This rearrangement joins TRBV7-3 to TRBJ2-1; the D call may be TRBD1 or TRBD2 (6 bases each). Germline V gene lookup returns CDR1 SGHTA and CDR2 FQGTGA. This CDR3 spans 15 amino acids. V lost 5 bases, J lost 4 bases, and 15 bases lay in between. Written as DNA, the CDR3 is TGTGCCAGCAGCCACGGGGGCGGTGGGTACAATGAGCAGTTCTTC. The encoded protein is CASSHGGGGYNEQFF.

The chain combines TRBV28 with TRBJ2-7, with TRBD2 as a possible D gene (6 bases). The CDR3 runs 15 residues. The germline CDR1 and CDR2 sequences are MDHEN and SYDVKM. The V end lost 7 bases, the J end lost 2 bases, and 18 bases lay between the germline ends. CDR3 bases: TGTGCCAGCAACCCCGGAGGGGCGCATCCCTACGAGCAGTACTTC. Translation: CASNPGGAHPYEQYF. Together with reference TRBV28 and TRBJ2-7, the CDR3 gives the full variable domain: DVKVTQSSRYLVKRTGEKVFLECVQDMDHENMFWYRQDPGLGLRLIYFSYDVKMKEKGDIPEGYSVSREKKERFSLILESASTNQTSMYLCASNPGGAHPYEQYFGPGTRLTVT.

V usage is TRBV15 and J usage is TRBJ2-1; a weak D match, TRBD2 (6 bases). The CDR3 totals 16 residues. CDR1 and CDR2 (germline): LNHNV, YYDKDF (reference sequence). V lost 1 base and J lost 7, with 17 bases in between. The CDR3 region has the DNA TGTGCCACCAGCAGAGGGCGAGGACTGAGCGGGAATGAGCAGTTCTTC. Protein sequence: CATSRGRGLSGNEQFF.

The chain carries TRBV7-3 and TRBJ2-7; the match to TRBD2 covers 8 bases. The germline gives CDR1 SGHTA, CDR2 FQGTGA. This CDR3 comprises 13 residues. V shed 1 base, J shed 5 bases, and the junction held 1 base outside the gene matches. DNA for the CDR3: TGTGCCAGCAGCTTAAGGCGGGAGGACGAGCAGTACTTC. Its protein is CASSLRREDEQYF.

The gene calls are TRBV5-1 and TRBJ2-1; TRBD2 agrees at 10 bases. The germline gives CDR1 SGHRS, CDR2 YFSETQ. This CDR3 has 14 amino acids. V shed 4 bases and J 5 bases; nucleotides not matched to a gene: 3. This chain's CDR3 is CASSPLAGDNEQFF. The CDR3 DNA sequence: TGCGCCAGCAGCCCGCTAGCGGGGGACAATGAGCAGTTCTTC.

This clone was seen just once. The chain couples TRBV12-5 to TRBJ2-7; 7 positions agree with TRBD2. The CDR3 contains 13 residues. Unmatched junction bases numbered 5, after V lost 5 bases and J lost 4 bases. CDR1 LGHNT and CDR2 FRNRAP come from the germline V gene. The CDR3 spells CASGAGVGYEQYF. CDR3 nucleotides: TGTGCTAGTGGTGCGGGAGTCGGGTACGAGCAGTACTTC.

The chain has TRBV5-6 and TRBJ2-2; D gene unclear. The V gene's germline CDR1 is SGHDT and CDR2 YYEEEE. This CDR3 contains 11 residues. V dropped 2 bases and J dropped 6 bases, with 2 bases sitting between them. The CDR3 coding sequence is TGTGCCAGCAGCTTCTCCGGGGAGCTGTTTTTT. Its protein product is CASSFSGELFF. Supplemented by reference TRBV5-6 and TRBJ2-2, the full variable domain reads DAGVTQSPTHLIKTRGQQVTLRCSPKSGHDTVSWYQQALGQGPQFIFQYYEEEERQRGNFPDRFSGHQFPNYSSELNVNALLLGDSALYLCASSFSGELFFGEGSRLTVL.

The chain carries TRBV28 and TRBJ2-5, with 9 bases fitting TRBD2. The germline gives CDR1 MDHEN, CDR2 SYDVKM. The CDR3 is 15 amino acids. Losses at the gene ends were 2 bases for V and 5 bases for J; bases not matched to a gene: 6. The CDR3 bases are TGTGCCAGCAGTTTACTAGCGGGATCGGGGGAGACCCAGTACTTC. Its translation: CASSLLAGSGETQYF.

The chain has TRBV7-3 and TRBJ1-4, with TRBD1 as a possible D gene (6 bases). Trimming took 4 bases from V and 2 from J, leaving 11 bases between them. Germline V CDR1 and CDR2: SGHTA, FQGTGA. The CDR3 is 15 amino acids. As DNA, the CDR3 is TGTGCCAGCAGCTCCCAGGGGTTCACTAATGAAAAACTGTTTTTT. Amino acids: CASSSQGFTNEKLFF.

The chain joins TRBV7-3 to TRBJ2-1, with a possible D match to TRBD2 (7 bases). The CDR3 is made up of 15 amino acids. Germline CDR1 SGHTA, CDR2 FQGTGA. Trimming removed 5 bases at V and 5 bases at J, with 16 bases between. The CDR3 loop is CASSLLSGDNNEQFF. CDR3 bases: TGTGCCAGCAGCCTCTTGAGCGGGGACAACAATGAGCAGTTCTTC. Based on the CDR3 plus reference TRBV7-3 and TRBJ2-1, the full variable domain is GAGVSQTPSNKVTEKGKYVELRCDPISGHTALYWYRQSLGQGPEFLIYFQGTGAADDSGLPNDRFFAVRPEGSVSTLKIQRTERGDSAVYLCASSLLSGDNNEQFFGPGTRLTVL.

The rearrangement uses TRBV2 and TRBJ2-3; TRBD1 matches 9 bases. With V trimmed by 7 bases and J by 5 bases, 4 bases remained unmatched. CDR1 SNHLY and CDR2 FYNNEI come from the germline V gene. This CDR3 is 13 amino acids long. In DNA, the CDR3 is TGTGCCAGCAATCAGGACAGGGGAGATACGCAGTATTTT. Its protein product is CASNQDRGDTQYF. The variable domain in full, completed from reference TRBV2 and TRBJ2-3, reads EPEVTQTPSHQVTQMGQEVILRCVPISNHLYFYWYRQILGQKVEFLVSFYNNEISEKSEIFDDQFSVERPDGSNFTLKIRSTKLEDSAMYFCASNQDRGDTQYFGPGTRLTVL.

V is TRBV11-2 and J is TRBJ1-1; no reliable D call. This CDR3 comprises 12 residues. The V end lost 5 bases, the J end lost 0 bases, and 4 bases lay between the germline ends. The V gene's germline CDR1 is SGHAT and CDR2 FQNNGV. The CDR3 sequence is CASSPMNTEAFF. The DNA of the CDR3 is TGTGCCAGCAGCCCAATGAACACTGAAGCTTTCTTT.

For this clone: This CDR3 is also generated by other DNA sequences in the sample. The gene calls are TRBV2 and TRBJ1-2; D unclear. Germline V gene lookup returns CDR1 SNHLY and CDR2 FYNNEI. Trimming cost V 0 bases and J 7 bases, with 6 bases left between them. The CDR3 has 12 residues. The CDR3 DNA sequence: TGTGCCAGCAGTGAAGCGTGGGGTGGCTACACCTTC. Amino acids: CASSEAWGGYTF.

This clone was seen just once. The CDR3 sequence: CASSHLRDTEEQYF. CDR3 bases: TGCGCCAGCAGTCACCTCCGGGACACGGAAGAGCAGTACTTC. The chain carries TRBV23-1 and TRBJ2-5; D perhaps matches TRBD1 (6 bases). TRBV23-1 is an ORF for which the function is uncertain. V was trimmed by 3 bases and J by 11 bases, leaving 19 bases between them. The length of the CDR3 is 14 residues.

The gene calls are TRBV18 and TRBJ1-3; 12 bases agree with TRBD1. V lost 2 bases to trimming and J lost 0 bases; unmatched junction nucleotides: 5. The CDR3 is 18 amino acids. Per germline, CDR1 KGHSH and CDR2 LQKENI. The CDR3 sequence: CASSPGTGGQSSGNTIYF. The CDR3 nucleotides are TGTGCCAGCTCACCAGGGACAGGGGGCCAAAGCTCTGGAAACACCATATATTTT.